The T cell receptor beta chain under discussion was sequenced for a study of OX40 agonist ivuxolimab in advanced cancers. The CDR3 has 12 amino acids. The germline V gene has CDR1 MNHNY and CDR2 SVGAGI (reference sequence). After removal of 5 bases from V and 5 bases from J, the junction contained 1 base not matched to a gene. Autoimmune disease history or systemic immunosuppression barred patients. This table comes from immunoSEQ multiplex PCR, and its TCRdb copy is limited to in-frame clones, with some not included. The repertoire has about 63,000 clones, roughly four fifths of them found once; the top ten carry 1%.

This specimen consisted of CD4+ or CD8+ T cells sorted from blood, obtained in a trial of the OX40 agonist ivuxolimab. The clonotype originates from an adult with an advanced solid tumor such as melanoma, head and neck, liver or kidney cancer. The rearrangement uses TRBV6-6 and TRBJ2-5, with 8 nucleotides matching TRBD1. CDR3 DNA: TGTGCCAGCAGTGACAGGGGTGAGACCCAGTACTTC. It translates to CASSDRGETQYF.